The sequence of this T cell receptor beta chain was determined in a study of shared clonotypes between healthy human individuals. Germline V gene sequence: CDR1 MNHEY, CDR2 SMNVEV (reference sequence). Trimming took off 4 bases at V and 4 bases at J, with 14 bases between the two ends. The CDR3 is made up of 15 amino acids. Using immunoSEQ multiplex PCR, the repertoire was profiled, and TCRdb retains in-frame clones only, with some absent. The sample holds some 2.1 million clones, over 85% seen once. V is TRBV27 and J is TRBJ1-3; D not certain. This clonotype was sampled from a man younger than 35 in good health. Sequencing was performed on naive CD4+ T cells sorted from blood. Documented subset: CD45RA+ positively selected. The CDR3 is CASSSWGTQGNTIYF. CDR3 nucleotides: TGTGCCAGCAGTTCGTGGGGAACCCAAGGAAACACCATATATTTT.